This passage covers 22 T cell receptor beta chains from one sample sequenced in a study of CD8 T cells in ankylosing spondylitis. Overall study results and limits: For ankylosing spondylitis blood, a TCR beta motif of eight or nine highly homologous variants appeared characteristic.

These receptors have no identified antigens. TCRdb called the 5' RACE reads again in MiXCR, with one record for every CDR3 protein. Of approximately 400,000 distinct CDR3 sequences in the sample, about 25% are singletons; the top ten hold about 0.89%. The sample consisted of blood, either unsorted or a sorted T cell fraction (not recorded which). These receptors were obtained from a male donor with ankylosing spondylitis.

The V and J genes are TRBV6-5 and TRBJ1-5; D is ambiguous. This CDR3 contains 16 residues. The germline V gene has CDR1 MNHEY and CDR2 SVGAGI. V dropped 0 bases and J dropped 2 bases, with 11 bases sitting between them. The CDR3: CASSYSTSARNQPQHF. Here the CDR3 DNA reads TGTGCCAGCAGTTACTCGACGTCAGCCCGCAATCAGCCCCAGCATTTT.

This clonotype was counted many times. This chain uses TRBV3-1 with TRBJ2-5; TRBD2 matches at 11 bases. This CDR3 is built from 15 residues. The ends lost 4 bases at V and 2 bases at J; junction bases unmatched: 3. In germline, CDR1 is LGHDT, CDR2 YNNKEL (reference sequence). DNA for the CDR3: TGTGCCAGCAGCCTGCGGACTAGCGGGCAAGAGACCCAGTACTTC. It translates to CASSLRTSGQETQYF.

This clonotype was seen only a few times. This chain connects TRBV3-1 to TRBJ2-5, with no clear D. Germline CDR1 LGHDT, CDR2 YNNKEL (reference sequence). The CDR3 loop spans 12 amino acids. The V end was cut by 3 bases, the J end by 7 bases, with 9 bases between. DNA of the CDR3: TGTGCCAGCAGCCAGACGGAGAGGACCCAGTACTTC. This codes for CASSQTERTQYF.

The gene calls are TRBV6-1 and TRBJ2-1, with 9 bases matching TRBD1. This CDR3 has 16 residues. Unmatched junction bases numbered 11, after V lost 2 bases and J lost 9 bases. Germline V lookup: CDR1 MNHNS, CDR2 SASEGT. The CDR3 reads CASSELGQGSSGEQFF. DNA of the CDR3: TGTGCCAGCAGTGAATTGGGACAGGGTTCTAGTGGTGAGCAGTTCTTC.

This CDR3 is CASSLVADVEQFF. For the CDR3, the DNA is TGCGCCAGCAGCTTGGTGGCAGACGTTGAGCAGTTCTTC. V is TRBV5-1 and J is TRBJ2-1; D remains ambiguous. Trimming shortened V by 0 bases and J by 9 bases, and 10 bases separated the two germline ends. The CDR3 runs 13 residues. The germline V gene has CDR1 SGHRS and CDR2 YFSETQ.

V and J are TRBV2 and TRBJ1-2; a possible D gene is TRBD1 (5 bases). The CDR3 extends over 13 amino acids. V lost 5 bases and J 4 bases, leaving 11 bases between the germline ends. CDR1 SNHLY and CDR2 FYNNEI come from the germline V gene. The CDR3 here is CASSPDSIYGYTF. In DNA form, the CDR3 reads TGTGCCAGCAGTCCCGACAGTATCTATGGCTACACCTTC.

This chain uses TRBV20-1 with TRBJ2-5, with 9 bases aligning to TRBD2. CDR3 size: 14 residues. CDR1 is DFQATT and CDR2 is SNEGSKA in the germline V gene (reference sequence). J was trimmed by 4 bases and V by 1 base; bases with no gene match: 4. The CDR3 bases are TGCAGTGCTAGAGGGACTAGCGTCCGAGAGACCCAGTACTTC. Amino acids: CSARGTSVRETQYF.

This clonotype was counted between two and nine times. This chain uses TRBV3-1 with TRBJ2-7; maybe TRBD2 (5 bases). The CDR3 contains 14 residues. The V end was cut by 0 bases, the J end by 4 bases, with 10 bases between. Germline CDR1 is LGHDT and CDR2 is YNNKEL (reference sequence). CDR3 region: CASSQDGGGYEQYF. The CDR3 coding sequence is TGTGCCAGCAGCCAAGATGGAGGAGGATACGAGCAGTACTTC.

In its sample, this clonotype was seen many times. This chain uses TRBV11-2 with TRBJ2-7; D is undetermined. The germline V gene encodes CDR1 SGHAT and CDR2 FQNNGV. This CDR3 has 13 amino acids. V lost 1 base to trimming and J lost 3 bases, with 7 bases between them. The CDR3 coding sequence is TGTGCCAGCAGCTTAGCCAGCTTCTACGAGCAGTACTTC. Translated: CASSLASFYEQYF.

V and J are TRBV7-9 and TRBJ2-7; no reliable D call. Trimming removed 0 bases at V and 9 bases at J, with 12 bases between. The germline V gene has CDR1 SEHNR and CDR2 FQNEAQ (reference sequence). This CDR3 spans 13 amino acids. The CDR3 region has the DNA TGTGCCAGCAGCTTAGCGCCCTCCCGGGCGCAGTACTTC. Protein: CASSLAPSRAQYF.

This chain connects TRBV3-1 to TRBJ2-7; 11 nucleotides match TRBD2. Germline-derived CDR1 and CDR2 are LGHDT and YNNKEL (reference sequence). The CDR3 runs to 16 residues. V was pared by 4 bases and J by 5 bases, with 10 bases of the junction left unmatched. DNA of the CDR3: TGTGCCAGCAGCCCGCGCAGCCCACTAGCGGGAGACGAGCAGTACTTC. Protein product: CASSPRSPLAGDEQYF.

This clonotype was detected a few times. This chain connects TRBV5-1 to TRBJ2-3, with 16 bases fitting TRBD2. CDR1 is SGHRS and CDR2 is YFSETQ in the germline V gene. The CDR3 spans 16 residues. The V and J ends lost 4 bases and 2 bases, in that order; junction bases with no gene match: 1. The CDR3 DNA reads as TGCGCCAGCAGCGGGACTAGCGGGAGGGTCACAGATACGCAGTATTTT. Encoded protein: CASSGTSGRVTDTQYF.

The chain is built from TRBV20-1 and TRBJ2-5; 8 nucleotides agree with TRBD1. With 5 bases clipped from V and 4 bases from J, the junction kept 9 bases outside the gene matches. The germline V gene has CDR1 DFQATT and CDR2 SNEGSKA (reference sequence). CDR3 length: 14 residues. The CDR3 DNA sequence: TGCAGTGCTCGAATGGACAGGGAAGGAGAGACCCAGTACTTC. It specifies CSARMDREGETQYF.

The J gene is TRBJ2-4, the V gene TRBV5-1; 13 positions match TRBD2. CDR3 length equals 20 residues. V was clipped by 2 bases and J by 0 bases; unmatched bases: 11. Germline V gives CDR1 SGHRS, CDR2 YFSETQ. In DNA, the CDR3 is TGCGCCAGCAGCTTACTCGGGACTAGCGGGAATTTACTAGCCAAAAACATTCAGTACTTC. Translation: CASSLLGTSGNLLAKNIQYF.

This clonotype appeared a few times. This chain uses TRBV25-1 with TRBJ1-6; 7 bases map to TRBD1. Per the germline V gene, CDR1 is MGHDK and CDR2 is SYGVNS. The CDR3 loop spans 14 amino acids. Germline trimming cut 5 bases from V and 10 bases from J; bases unmatched to any gene: 8. The CDR3 region has the DNA TGTGCCAGCAGTAGGGGGCAGGGGTTCTCACCCCTCCACTTT. Amino acids: CASSRGQGFSPLHF. The full variable domain, with the rest looked up from reference TRBV25-1 and TRBJ1-6, is EADIYQTPRYLVIGTGKKITLECSQTMGHDKMYWYQQDPGMELHLIHYSYGVNSTEKGDLSSESTVSRIRTEHFPLTLESARPSHTSQYLCASSRGQGFSPLHFGNGTRLTVT.

This chain connects TRBV7-2 to TRBJ1-3; TRBD1 is a possible D gene (5 bases). V lost 6 bases and J lost 4, with 13 bases in between. The CDR3 loop spans 14 amino acids. Germline V CDR1 and CDR2: SGHTA, FQGNSA. The CDR3 loop reads CASRPGTQGNTIYF. CDR3 coding DNA: TGTGCCAGCAGGCCCGGGACGCAGGGAAACACCATATATTTT.

The V gene is TRBV24-1, the J gene TRBJ2-5, with 7 bases that match TRBD1. V shed 2 bases, J shed 1 base, and the junction held 6 bases outside the gene matches. CDR3 length: 16 amino acids. The germline V gene encodes CDR1 KGHDR and CDR2 SFDVKD. CDR3 bases: TGTGCCACCAGTGATTACGGGACAGCCTTCCAAGAGACCCAGTACTTC. Amino acid sequence: CATSDYGTAFQETQYF.

This clonotype was observed a handful of times. The chain joins TRBV29-1 to TRBJ1-2; D might be TRBD1 (6 bases). There are 10 residues in the CDR3. Germline CDR1 and CDR2: SQVTM and ANQGSEA. V lost 7 bases to trimming and J lost 7 bases, with 10 bases between them. CDR3 region: CSADRRGYTF. The CDR3 region has the DNA TGCAGCGCGGACAGACGTGGCTACACCTTC.

The chain carries TRBV27 and TRBJ2-7, with TRBD2 matching 11 bases. Germline lookup yields CDR1 MNHEY and CDR2 SMNVEV (reference sequence). The CDR3 runs 15 residues. V dropped 2 bases and J dropped 4; count of bases not matched to a gene: 4. The CDR3 is CASSLPGLAGYEQYV. DNA of the CDR3: TGTGCCAGCAGTTTACCAGGACTAGCGGGTTACGAGCAGTACGTC.

The chain links TRBV12-3 or TRBV12-4 to TRBJ1-6; D may be TRBD1 (6 bases). V was cut by 6 bases and J by 10 bases, with 16 bases left in between. The CDR3 is made up of 14 amino acids. The CDR3 here is CASSPGDTASPLHF. CDR3 nucleotide sequence: TGTGCCAGCAGCCCGGGGGACACCGCATCACCCCTCCACTTT.

This clonotype was detected only a few times. The J gene is TRBJ2-1, the V gene TRBV20-1, with D maybe TRBD1 (6 bases). The CDR3 runs 13 residues. Trimming shortened V by 1 base and J by 9 bases, and 13 bases separated the two germline ends. CDR1 is DFQATT, CDR2 SNEGSKA, per germline (reference sequence). The CDR3 loop is CSARGTGISEQFF. DNA of the CDR3: TGCAGTGCTAGAGGAACAGGGATTAGTGAGCAGTTCTTC.

This clonotype appeared a few times. The chain combines TRBV12-3 or TRBV12-4 with TRBJ2-1; D gene unclear. The CDR3 is 13 residues long. The V and J ends lost 2 bases and 2 bases respectively, with 4 bases between them. DNA for the CDR3: TGTGCCAGCAGTTTACAGCCCTACAATGAGCAGTTCTTC. Its translation is CASSLQPYNEQFF.